A selection of T cell receptor beta chains follows, all from one sample in a study of T cells in Graves' hyperthyroidism and ophthalmopathy. TCRdb independently ran MiXCR on the multiplex PCR reads; one entry per CDR3 protein. The repertoire includes roughly 400,000 distinct CDR3 sequences, over 13% of them detected once, and 25% to 30% sits in the top ten. The sequencing input was blood. The source of these receptors is a man in his fifties or sixties with Graves' ophthalmopathy. The CDR3 runs from the conserved cysteine through the conserved F or W. The order of the fields is V gene, D gene, clone size, J gene, CDR3 protein, CDR3 DNA. D genes are given only for firm matches. Part of the rows lack a size; the others show once, few, many or a class for expanded clones.

TRBV5-1	.	many	TRBJ1-2	CASRLEGGYTF	TGCGCCAGCAGACTCGAAGGGGGCTACACCTTC
TRBV29-1	.	few	TRBJ2-1	CSVVRRTYNEQFF	TGCAGCGTTGTCCGACGGACCTACAATGAGCAGTTCTTC
TRBV18	.	many	TRBJ2-7	CASSPPASSDEQYF	TGTGCCAGCTCACCACCGGCTAGCTCGGACGAGCAGTACTTC
TRBV3-1	.	few	TRBJ2-1	CASSPSEYNEQFF	TGTGCCAGCAGCCCGAGCGAGTACAATGAGCAGTTCTTC
TRBV18	.	.	TRBJ2-6	CASSPSQGFRSGANVLTF	TGTGCCAGCTCACCATCGCAGGGATTCCGCTCTGGGGCCAACGTCCTGACTTTC
TRBV28	TRBD1	.	TRBJ2-5	CASSRQGVGAQYF	TGTGCCAGCAGTCGACAGGGGGTCGGGGCCCAGTACTTC
TRBV7-6	TRBD2	many	TRBJ2-1	CASSLIPGTSGSREQFF	TGTGCCAGCAGCCTTATCCCCGGGACTAGCGGGAGTCGGGAGCAGTTCTTC
TRBV2	.	many	TRBJ1-5	CATKAGPGANQPQHF	TGTGCCACCAAAGCGGGCCCAGGGGCCAATCAGCCCCAGCATTTT
TRBV18	.	.	TRBJ2-2	CASSTRTAGTGELFF	TGTGCCAGCTCAACGAGGACTGCTGGCACCGGGGAGCTGTTTTTT
TRBV6-1	.	many	TRBJ1-2	CASSHLDTGRNGYTF	TGTGCCAGCAGTCACCTCGACACAGGGAGAAATGGCTACACCTTC
TRBV3-1	.	many	TRBJ2-6	CASSQVGRAYSGANVLTF	TGTGCCAGCAGCCAAGTGGGCAGGGCCTACTCTGGGGCCAACGTCCTGACTTTC
TRBV4-1	.	.	TRBJ1-1	CASSPGDRSTEAFF	TGCGCCAGCAGCCCCGGGGACCGTAGCACTGAAGCTTTCTTT
TRBV20-1	TRBD2	many	TRBJ2-2	CSARDGLAGGPNTGELFF	TGCAGTGCTAGAGATGGGTTAGCGGGAGGGCCTAACACCGGGGAGCTGTTTTTT
TRBV20-1	.	many	TRBJ1-5	CSARGSNQPQHF	TGCAGTGCTAGGGGCAGCAATCAGCCCCAGCATTTT
TRBV20-1	TRBD1	.	TRBJ1-1	CSARGTGVPEAFF	TGCAGTGCTAGGGGGACAGGGGTCCCTGAAGCTTTCTTT
TRBV3-1	.	few	TRBJ1-3	CASSPRGSDTIYF	TGTGCCAGCAGCCCCCGGGGCTCGGACACCATATATTTT
TRBV10-3	.	many	TRBJ1-1	CAISESGGVTEAFF	TGTGCCATCAGTGAGTCAGGGGGGGTCACTGAAGCTTTCTTT
TRBV2	TRBD1	many	TRBJ2-1	CASSVATGDNEQFF	TGTGCCAGCAGTGTCGCGACAGGGGACAATGAGCAGTTCTTC
TRBV19	.	.	TRBJ1-2	CASSPMRLGSPNYGYTF	TGTGCCAGTAGTCCTATGCGGTTGGGAAGTCCTAACTATGGCTACACCTTC
TRBV20-1	TRBD1	many	TRBJ2-2	CSARRAGQGLSNTGELFF	TGCAGTGCTAGGCGGGCGGGACAGGGCCTTTCAAACACCGGGGAGCTGTTTTTT
TRBV5-1	TRBD1	many	TRBJ2-1	CASSLGSGTGYEQFF	TGCGCCAGCAGCTTGGGTTCCGGGACAGGTTATGAGCAGTTCTTC
TRBV28	TRBD2	.	TRBJ2-5	CARVLGTSGSGETQYF	TGTGCCAGGGTCCTCGGGACTAGCGGGAGTGGGGAGACCCAGTACTTC
TRBV2	.	many	TRBJ2-1	CASSEQGYNEQFF	TGTGCCAGCAGTGAACAAGGGTACAATGAGCAGTTCTTC
TRBV5-1	TRBD1	few	TRBJ2-3	CASSLTGTGTDTQYF	TGCGCCAGCAGCTTAACCGGGACAGGCACAGATACGCAGTATTTT
TRBV13	.	.	TRBJ2-7	CASSLGGSVGEQYF	TGTGCCAGCAGCTTAGGCGGGAGTGTCGGAGAGCAGTACTTC
TRBV19	TRBD1	.	TRBJ2-2	CASSIGEQGATGELFF	TGTGCCAGTAGTATAGGGGAACAGGGGGCAACCGGGGAGCTGTTTTTT
TRBV12-3/TRBV12-4	TRBD2	many	TRBJ2-7	CASSFFSGNYYEQYF	TGTGCCAGCAGTTTTTTCAGCGGGAATTACTACGAGCAGTACTTC
TRBV7-8	.	many	TRBJ1-1	CASSLAPGFRGEAFF	TGTGCCAGCAGCTTAGCCCCGGGATTCCGGGGGGAAGCTTTCTTT
TRBV6-1	TRBD1	many	TRBJ2-5	CASSDRQGLKTQYF	TGTGCCAGCAGTGACAGACAGGGGTTGAAGACCCAGTACTTC
TRBV28	.	.	TRBJ2-7	CASSDLCSLTYEQYF	TGTGCCAGCAGTGACCTGTGCAGCCTCACCTACGAGCAGTACTTC
TRBV2	.	.	TRBJ1-2	CASSEIADRGYTF	TGTGCCAGCAGTGAAATCGCGGACCGGGGCTACACCTTC
TRBV18	.	.	TRBJ1-1	CASSPARTKVHTEAFF	TGTGCCAGCTCACCAGCACGGACGAAAGTCCACACTGAAGCTTTCTTT
TRBV20-1	TRBD1	many	TRBJ2-1	CSAKGQGYNEQFF	TGCAGTGCTAAAGGACAGGGATACAATGAGCAGTTCTTC
TRBV7-9	.	many	TRBJ1-2	CASSTRRDYGYTF	TGTGCCAGCAGCACAAGGAGGGACTATGGCTACACCTTC
TRBV10-3	TRBD2	few	TRBJ2-7	CAISASSGSYEQYF	TGTGCCATCAGTGCGTCTAGCGGGAGTTACGAGCAGTACTTC
TRBV24-1	TRBD1	many	TRBJ2-7	CATGDRAHEQYF	TGTGCCACCGGGGACAGGGCCCACGAGCAGTACTTC
TRBV12-3/TRBV12-4	TRBD2	.	TRBJ2-3	CASSKRLFLSGSRTDTQYF	TGTGCCAGCAGCAAAAGGCTCTTCCTTAGCGGGAGTAGGACAGATACGCAGTATTTT
TRBV6-4	.	once	TRBJ2-3	CASSDRGGSDTQYF	TGTGCCAGCAGTGACAGGGGTGGATCAGATACGCAGTATTTT
TRBV18	.	few	TRBJ2-5	CASLSGQQETQYF	TGTGCCAGCTTGTCTGGGCAGCAAGAGACCCAGTACTTC
TRBV5-5	TRBD1	many	TRBJ2-3	CASSKQGTDTQYF	TGTGCCAGCAGCAAACAGGGGACAGATACGCAGTATTTT
TRBV12-3/TRBV12-4	.	.	TRBJ2-1	CTSSLALSEQFF	TGTACCAGCAGTTTAGCGCTCTCTGAGCAGTTCTTC
TRBV28	TRBD1	many	TRBJ1-2	CASSSGQGTYGYTF	TGTGCCAGCAGTTCCGGACAGGGGACCTATGGCTACACCTTC
TRBV20-1	.	few	TRBJ1-5	CSAIDRNQPQHF	TGCAGTGCTATCGACAGAAATCAGCCCCAGCATTTT
TRBV7-3	TRBD1	.	TRBJ2-1	CASSVTGTANNEQFF	TGTGCCAGCAGCGTCACCGGGACAGCTAACAATGAGCAGTTCTTC
TRBV29-1	TRBD1	few	TRBJ1-6	CSVALQGSSPLHF	TGCAGCGTCGCCTTACAGGGGTCTTCACCCCTCCACTTT
TRBV29-1	.	few	TRBJ2-7	CSVVGGTYEQYF	TGCAGCGTTGTTGGGGGTACCTACGAGCAGTACTTC
TRBV6-2/TRBV6-3	TRBD2	.	TRBJ2-1	CASSYFPGRARNEQFF	TGTGCCAGCAGTTACTTCCCCGGGAGGGCCAGGAATGAGCAGTTCTTC
TRBV25-1	.	.	TRBJ2-1	CASSEGVGDEQFF	TGTGCCAGCAGTGAAGGGGTCGGGGATGAGCAGTTCTTC
TRBV27	TRBD2	many	TRBJ2-1	CATGLAGYNEQFF	TGTGCCACCGGACTAGCGGGATACAATGAGCAGTTCTTC
TRBV11-2	.	many	TRBJ2-7	CASSPGLSTGQYF	TGTGCCAGCAGCCCCGGACTTAGTACAGGGCAGTACTTC
TRBV12-3/TRBV12-4	.	few	TRBJ2-7	CASTRENSYEQYF	TGTGCCAGCACGAGGGAAAACTCCTACGAGCAGTACTTC
TRBV5-1	.	.	TRBJ2-1	CASSFRTGDNEQFF	TGCGCCAGCAGCTTTAGGACTGGCGACAATGAGCAGTTCTTC
TRBV7-2	.	.	TRBJ2-3	CASSLYQGRTDTQYF	TGTGCCAGCAGCTTATATCAGGGGCGAACAGATACGCAGTATTTT
TRBV13	.	many	TRBJ2-5	CASSKDRETQYF	TGTGCCAGCAGCAAGGACAGAGAGACCCAGTACTTC
TRBV12-3/TRBV12-4	.	many	TRBJ2-5	CASSPGVPGYQETQYF	TGTGCCAGCAGCCCGGGGGTCCCAGGGTACCAAGAGACCCAGTACTTC
TRBV6-2/TRBV6-3	TRBD1	.	TRBJ1-2	CASSYSRTGQDYGYTF	TGTGCCAGCAGTTACTCCAGGACGGGACAGGACTATGGCTACACCTTC
TRBV6-2/TRBV6-3	.	few	TRBJ2-4	CASSYPRGAKNIQYF	TGTGCCAGCAGTTACCCCCGAGGGGCCAAAAACATTCAGTACTTC
TRBV28	TRBD1	.	TRBJ1-1	CASSLQGVMNTEAFF	TGTGCCAGCAGTTTGCAGGGGGTTATGAACACTGAAGCTTTCTTT
TRBV20-1	.	many	TRBJ2-1	CSGQTVGVYNEQFF	TGCAGTGGTCAGACAGTGGGAGTCTACAATGAGCAGTTCTTC